This T cell receptor (beta chain) originates from a study of OX40 agonist ivuxolimab in advanced cancers. On the study more broadly: Patients undergoing dose escalation presented with hepatocellular carcinoma, melanoma, renal cell or head and neck cancer.

Only in-frame clones appear in the TCRdb table, and some are missing; sequencing was by immunoSEQ multiplex PCR. The sample includes some 98,000 clones, approximately 83% of them seen just once. This CDR3 contains 14 residues. Germline V gene lookup returns CDR1 SGHAT and CDR2 FQDESV (reference sequence). V gave up 5 bases and J gave up 3 bases, with 14 bases separating them. Any history of autoimmune disease or systemic immunosuppression disqualified patients. This clone showed up just once. The chain joins TRBV11-1 to TRBJ2-7, with D tentatively TRBD1 or TRBD2 (6 bases each). This TCR was sampled from an adult with an advanced solid tumor such as melanoma, head and neck, liver or kidney cancer. Source: CD4+ or CD8+ T cells sorted from blood, taken in a trial of the OX40 agonist ivuxolimab. The DNA for the CDR3 is TGTGCCAGCAGCAAGGGGGGCTTAGTCTACGAGCAGTACTTC. Amino acid sequence: CASSKGGLVYEQYF.